This T cell receptor beta chain was obtained from a study of T cell responses to AZD1222 COVID-19 vaccine. Study-level points and caveats: Targeting of unmutated variant regions was reportedly seen in nearly half of spike-specific TCRs.

As regards this clone: Antigen specificity is unknown.

Some clones are missing from TCRdb's copy, which holds only in-frame ones; the method was immunoSEQ multiplex PCR. Here the sample spans more than 95,000 clones, 85% to 90% being singletons. The V end lost 5 bases, the J end lost 10 bases, and 13 bases lay between the germline ends. The CDR3 runs to 12 residues. Looked up from germline, CDR1 is SGHVS and CDR2 is FQNEAQ. The chain joins TRBV7-8 to TRBJ2-3, with D unresolved. Sequences were derived from peripheral blood, sampled 28 days after the second AZD1222 dose. The origin of this receptor is an adult who received the AZD1222 COVID-19 vaccine. CDR3 DNA: TGTGCCAGCAGCCCCACCAAGGCCCCGCAGTATTTT. Translation: CASSPTKAPQYF. Together with reference TRBV7-8 and TRBJ2-3, the CDR3 gives the full variable domain: GAGVSQSPRYKVAKRGQDVALRCDPISGHVSLFWYQQALGQGPEFLTYFQNEAQLDKSGLPSDRFFAERPEGSVSTLKIQRTQQEDSAVYLCASSPTKAPQYFGPGTRLTVL.